The rows below give T cell receptor beta chains drawn from one sample of a study of massively parallel sequencing of T cell beta chains. One entry per CDR3 protein results from TCRdb running MiXCR on the 5' RACE reads. Of roughly 4,200 distinct CDR3 sequences in the sample, over 35% were seen once. Source material: commercial RNA from peripheral blood pooled from many donors. Receptor source: a pool of human donors in good health; the sample was commercial RNA pooled from many donors. Each CDR3 is given with its conserved first and last residue. Fields, in order: CDR3 protein, CDR3 DNA, D gene, V gene, J gene, clone size. A D gene is named only where the DNA matches it firmly. Size is stated for part of the rows, as once, few or many counts, or as a class when the clone is expanded.

CDR3: CASSERMDSPLHF
DNA: TGTGCCAGCAGCGAAAGGATGGATTCACCCCTCCACTTT
D: NA
V: TRBV7-2
J: TRBJ1-6
size: NA

CDR3: CPSSRGDTQYF
DNA: TGTCCCAGCAGCCGGGGGGATACGCAGTATTTT
D: NA
V: TRBV7-6
J: TRBJ2-3
size: NA

CDR3: CASSLDGNQPQHF
DNA: TGTGCCAGCAGCTTAGATGGAAATCAGCCCCAGCATTTT
D: NA
V: TRBV11-2
J: TRBJ1-5
size: NA

CDR3: CSVEDTGLAGELFF
DNA: TGCAGCGTTGAAGATACCGGTCTCGCCGGGGAGCTGTTTTTT
D: NA
V: TRBV29-1
J: TRBJ2-2
size: NA

CDR3: CASSQAGGRGETQYF
DNA: TGCGCCAGCAGCCAAGCTGGCGGGAGGGGTGAGACCCAGTACTTC
D: TRBD2
V: TRBV4-1
J: TRBJ2-5
size: NA

CDR3: CSVGTSGYNEQFF
DNA: TGCAGCGTAGGGACTAGCGGGTACAATGAGCAGTTCTTC
D: TRBD2
V: TRBV29-1
J: TRBJ2-1
size: few

CDR3: CASSYPGYSNQPQHF
DNA: TGTGCCAGCAGTTACCCAGGCTATAGCAATCAGCCCCAGCATTTT
D: NA
V: TRBV6-2/TRBV6-3
J: TRBJ1-5
size: NA

CDR3: CSVLGTGGNQPQHF
DNA: TGCAGCGTCCTCGGGACAGGGGGCAATCAGCCCCAGCATTTT
D: TRBD1
V: TRBV29-1
J: TRBJ1-5
size: few

CDR3: CSAPGPTYEQYF
DNA: TGCAGTGCTCCGGGACCAACCTACGAGCAGTACTTC
D: NA
V: TRBV20-1
J: TRBJ2-7
size: NA

CDR3: CASSLGQGDGYTF
DNA: TGTGCCAGCAGCCTGGGACAGGGAGATGGCTACACCTTC
D: TRBD1
V: TRBV5-6
J: TRBJ1-2
size: few

CDR3: CASSLSPEDTQYF
DNA: TGCGCCAGCAGCTTGAGCCCCGAAGATACGCAGTATTTT
D: NA
V: TRBV5-1
J: TRBJ2-3
size: few

CDR3: CSAGGRFEAFF
DNA: TGCAGTGCTGGAGGACGTTTTGAAGCTTTCTTT
D: NA
V: TRBV20-1
J: TRBJ1-1
size: few

CDR3: CASNAEEADTQYF
DNA: TGTGCCAGCAATGCCGAGGAGGCAGATACGCAGTATTTT
D: NA
V: TRBV6-2/TRBV6-3
J: TRBJ2-3
size: NA

CDR3: CARSAGQGSTEAFF
DNA: TGTGCCAGAAGCGCGGGACAGGGATCCACTGAAGCTTTCTTT
D: TRBD1
V: TRBV9
J: TRBJ1-1
size: NA

CDR3: CASSAPYTDTQYF
DNA: TGCGCCAGCAGCGCCCCGTACACAGATACGCAGTATTTT
D: NA
V: TRBV5-1
J: TRBJ2-3
size: NA

CDR3: CASSLAPVGGPETQYF
DNA: TGCGCCAGCAGCTTGGCCCCCGTTGGGGGGCCAGAGACCCAGTACTTC
D: NA
V: TRBV5-1
J: TRBJ2-5
size: few

CDR3: CASSFREGARGYTF
DNA: TGTGCCAGCAGTTTTCGAGAGGGGGCGCGTGGCTACACCTTC
D: TRBD1
V: TRBV12-3/TRBV12-4
J: TRBJ1-2
size: few

CDR3: CASSQDGTGVGELFF
DNA: TGCGCCAGCAGCCAAGATGGGACAGGGGTAGGGGAGCTGTTTTTT
D: TRBD1
V: TRBV4-1
J: TRBJ2-2
size: NA

CDR3: CASSLRATGNSPLHF
DNA: TGTGCCAGCAGCTTAAGAGCGACAGGAAATTCACCCCTCCACTTT
D: NA
V: TRBV7-3
J: TRBJ1-6
size: few

CDR3: CSVVRGLSTDTQYF
DNA: TGCAGCGTTGTAAGAGGCCTAAGCACAGATACGCAGTATTTT
D: NA
V: TRBV29-1
J: TRBJ2-3
size: NA

CDR3: CSVADVLNTEAFF
DNA: TGCAGCGTCGCGGACGTACTGAACACTGAAGCTTTCTTT
D: NA
V: TRBV29-1
J: TRBJ1-1
size: few

CDR3: CASSFAGGETQYF
DNA: TGTGCCAGCAGCTTCGCCGGGGGAGAGACCCAGTACTTC
D: NA
V: TRBV5-4
J: TRBJ2-5
size: NA

CDR3: CASSLSGTGNTIYF
DNA: TGTGCCAGCAGCTTGTCGGGGACTGGAAACACCATATATTTT
D: NA
V: TRBV5-4
J: TRBJ1-3
size: NA

CDR3: CASSLAGDGGQETQYF
DNA: TGCGCCAGCAGCTTGGCCGGGGACGGGGGCCAAGAGACCCAGTACTTC
D: NA
V: TRBV5-1
J: TRBJ2-5
size: NA

CDR3: CSASWGDEQFF
DNA: TGCAGTGCTAGTTGGGGTGATGAGCAGTTCTTC
D: NA
V: TRBV20-1
J: TRBJ2-1
size: few

CDR3: CASSLGTNLNTEAFF
DNA: TGTGCCAGCAGCTTGGGGACAAACCTGAACACTGAAGCTTTCTTT
D: NA
V: TRBV7-6
J: TRBJ1-1
size: few

CDR3: CSGGEGLRETQYF
DNA: TGCAGCGGTGGTGAGGGCCTACGAGAGACCCAGTACTTC
D: NA
V: TRBV29-1
J: TRBJ2-5
size: few

CDR3: CASSDNLYNEQFF
DNA: TGCGCCAGCAGTGACAACTTATACAATGAGCAGTTCTTC
D: NA
V: TRBV10-2
J: TRBJ2-1
size: NA

CDR3: CASSAALNTEAFF
DNA: TGCGCCAGCAGCGCCGCCTTGAACACTGAAGCTTTCTTT
D: NA
V: TRBV5-1
J: TRBJ1-1
size: few

CDR3: CASSLGTGNSPLHF
DNA: TGTGCCAGCAGCTTAGGGACAGGGAATTCACCCCTCCACTTT
D: TRBD1
V: TRBV11-3
J: TRBJ1-6
size: NA

CDR3: CASSFQGNQPQHF
DNA: TGTGCCAGCAGCTTTCAAGGCAATCAGCCCCAGCATTTT
D: NA
V: TRBV7-2
J: TRBJ1-5
size: NA

CDR3: CASKSSAGELFF
DNA: TGTGCCAGCAAAAGTAGCGCCGGGGAGCTGTTTTTT
D: NA
V: TRBV28
J: TRBJ2-2
size: NA

CDR3: CASSQDRANSPLHF
DNA: TGCGCCAGCAGTCAGGACCGGGCCAATTCACCCCTCCACTTT
D: NA
V: TRBV10-1
J: TRBJ1-6
size: few

CDR3: CSVQAGTGGTEAFF
DNA: TGCAGCGTTCAGGCCGGGACAGGGGGCACTGAAGCTTTCTTT
D: TRBD1
V: TRBV29-1
J: TRBJ1-1
size: NA

CDR3: CASSLTEGTNGTEAFF
DNA: TGTGCCAGCAGCTTAACGGAGGGGACCAATGGGACTGAAGCTTTCTTT
D: NA
V: TRBV7-3
J: TRBJ1-1
size: NA

CDR3: CSARAGGNTGELFF
DNA: TGCAGTGCTAGAGCGGGAGGGAACACCGGGGAGCTGTTTTTT
D: TRBD2
V: TRBV20-1
J: TRBJ2-2
size: NA

CDR3: CASSEGFMGLHEQYF
DNA: TGTGCCAGCAGTGAAGGATTCATGGGACTCCACGAGCAGTACTTC
D: NA
V: TRBV2
J: TRBJ2-7
size: NA

CDR3: CASSWTAPLGYTF
DNA: TGCGCCAGCAGCTGGACAGCCCCCTTGGGCTACACCTTC
D: NA
V: TRBV5-1
J: TRBJ1-2
size: large

CDR3: CASSLDSGGRNEQFF
DNA: TGTGCCAGCAGCTTAGATTCAGGGGGCAGGAATGAGCAGTTCTTC
D: TRBD1
V: TRBV11-2
J: TRBJ2-1
size: NA

CDR3: CSARVQGAGAFF
DNA: TGCAGTGCTAGGGTGCAGGGGGCTGGTGCTTTCTTT
D: TRBD1
V: TRBV20-1
J: TRBJ1-1
size: NA

CDR3: CSAREGGREAYEQYF
DNA: TGCAGTGCTAGAGAAGGCGGACGGGAAGCCTACGAGCAGTACTTC
D: NA
V: TRBV20-1
J: TRBJ2-7
size: NA

CDR3: CSASPGAGAHF
DNA: TGCAGTGCTAGTCCAGGGGCTGGCGCCCACTTT
D: NA
V: TRBV20-1
J: TRBJ1-6
size: NA